The 17 T cell receptor beta chains below were found in one sample sequenced in a study of cytomegalovirus exposure and HLA in healthy donors. Amplification used 60 Vbeta primers and 13 Jbeta primers. The repertoire was sequenced with immunoSEQ multiplex PCR; TCRdb's copy has only in-frame clones and lacks some. This listing includes about 42,000 clones. The sequencing input was PBMCs. The receptor source for this set is a man aged 25 to 40 in good health and CMV-seronegative.

The chain carries TRBV6-5 and TRBJ2-4; a possible D gene is TRBD1 (6 bases). The CDR3 consists of 14 residues. V shed 4 bases and J shed 8 bases, with 15 bases lying between them. Germline-derived CDR1 and CDR2 are MNHEY and SVGAGI. CDR3 sequence: CASSSRDIVDIQYF. CDR3 in DNA: TGTGCCAGCAGTTCCCGGGACATCGTAGACATTCAGTACTTC.

The chain carries TRBV4-1 and TRBJ2-7; the D gene is possibly TRBD1 (5 bases). Germline loops: CDR1 MGHRA, CDR2 YSYEKL. The CDR3 spans 15 residues. V lost 3 bases and J 0 bases, leaving 12 bases between the germline ends. CDR3 loop: CASSQQGASSYEQYF. The CDR3 nucleotides read TGCGCCAGCAGCCAGCAAGGGGCCAGCTCCTACGAGCAGTACTTC.

The chain recombines TRBV6-5 with TRBJ2-3; maybe TRBD2 (6 bases). The germline CDR1 and CDR2 sequences are MNHEY and SVGAGI. V was trimmed by 6 bases and J by 6 bases, leaving 7 bases between them. The length of the CDR3 is 11 residues. CDR3 protein: CASSGGDTQYF. CDR3 DNA: TGTGCCAGCAGCGGAGGGGATACGCAGTATTTT.

The chain uses TRBV15 and TRBJ2-3; 8 bases are a match to TRBD1. Germline V CDR1 and CDR2: LNHNV, YYDKDF (reference sequence). CDR3 length equals 14 residues. The V segment lost 1 base and the J segment 5 bases; nucleotides outside the gene matches: 2. The CDR3: CATSRGDRGDTQYF. CDR3 coding DNA: TGTGCCACCAGCAGAGGAGACAGGGGAGATACGCAGTATTTT.

This rearrangement joins TRBV7-2 to TRBJ2-5, with a weak D call TRBD2 (6 bases). The CDR3 is made up of 14 amino acids. CDR1 is SGHTA, CDR2 FQGNSA, per germline. V was trimmed by 5 bases and J by 4 bases, leaving 14 bases between them. The CDR3 DNA follows: TGTGCCAGCAGCCCCCGGTGGGGAGGAGAGACCCAGTACTTC. Translated: CASSPRWGGETQYF.

The genes are TRBV27 and TRBJ1-6, with D uncertain. Germline CDR1 is MNHEY and CDR2 is SMNVEV (reference sequence). V was shortened by 5 bases and J by 15 bases, with 17 bases between the two germline ends. The CDR3 sequence is 13 residues long. The DNA for the CDR3 is TGTGCCAGCAGTGGCCGTGGAGGGAGGGACCTCCACTTT. Protein sequence: CASSGRGGRDLHF.

The genes are TRBV5-1 and TRBJ2-7; a weak D match, TRBD2 (6 bases). CDR3 length: 14 residues. The germline CDR1 and CDR2 sequences are SGHRS and YFSETQ. V was trimmed by 2 bases and J by 6 bases, leaving 15 bases between them. CDR3 loop: CASSLGGIKVEQYF. The DNA of the CDR3 is TGCGCCAGCAGCTTAGGAGGGATTAAAGTCGAGCAGTACTTC.

The V gene is TRBV4-3, the J gene TRBJ2-1, with 11 nucleotides matching TRBD2. CDR1 and CDR2 (germline): LGHNA, YSLEER. This CDR3 has 17 amino acids. The V and J ends lost 0 bases and 4 bases, in that order; junction bases with no gene match: 5. CDR3 loop: CASSQDVASGGYNEQFF. Here the CDR3 DNA reads TGCGCCAGCAGCCAAGATGTAGCTAGCGGGGGGTACAATGAGCAGTTCTTC.

As regards this clone: One end of the junction is discordant with germline, which a read error may explain. J is TRBJ2-1 and V is TRBV5-1, with D hard to call. The CDR3 runs 14 residues. The germline V gene encodes CDR1 SGHRS and CDR2 YFSETQ. The CDR3 loop reads CASSPELSDNEQFF. In DNA form, the CDR3 reads TGCGCCAGCAGCCCCGAGCTCTCCGACAATGAGCAGTTCTTC.

V is TRBV7-9 and J is TRBJ1-1, with D perhaps matching TRBD1 (5 bases). The V end lost 3 bases, the J end lost 7 bases, and 12 bases lay between the germline ends. Germline V gene data show CDR1 as SEHNR and CDR2 as FQNEAQ (reference sequence). This CDR3 has 13 residues. The CDR3 coding sequence is TGTGCCAGCAGCTTGGGGCAGGGAAATGAAGCTTTCTTT. This codes for CASSLGQGNEAFF.

V and J are TRBV11-2 and TRBJ2-3; 11 bases fit TRBD2. The CDR3 runs 15 residues. J was trimmed by 5 bases and V by 3 bases; bases with no gene match: 4. Germline CDR1 SGHAT, CDR2 FQNNGV. CDR3 coding DNA: TGTGCCAGCAGCTTGGGACTAGCGGAGGGAGATACGCAGTATTTT. The encoded protein is CASSLGLAEGDTQYF.

The V gene is TRBV30, the J gene TRBJ2-7; D remains unclear. Trimming took off 0 bases at V and 6 bases at J, with 6 bases between the two ends. Looked up from germline, CDR1 is GTSNPN and CDR2 is SVGIG (reference sequence). The CDR3 covers 11 residues. The CDR3 DNA reads as TGTGCCTGGAGTGTAGCGACCGAGCAGTACTTC. Its translation is CAWSVATEQYF.

With respect to this clone: This CDR3 is also generated by other DNA sequences in the sample. The chain combines TRBV7-2 with TRBJ1-2; the D gene is possibly TRBD1 (5 bases). CDR1 and CDR2 from the germline V gene are SGHTA and FQGNSA. Trimming took 5 bases from V and 4 from J, leaving 11 bases between them. The CDR3 is 13 residues long. This CDR3 reads CASSPGQGYGYTF. The CDR3 nucleotides are TGTGCCAGCAGCCCCGGACAAGGCTATGGCTACACCTTC.

This chain links TRBV6-1 with TRBJ1-5; 9 nucleotides match TRBD1. V shed 4 bases, J shed 0 bases, and the junction held 4 bases outside the gene matches. Germline CDR1 reads MNHNS; CDR2 reads SASEGT. CDR3 size: 16 residues. The CDR3 is CASSVGQGYSNQPQHF. The CDR3 bases are TGTGCCAGCAGTGTCGGACAGGGGTATAGCAATCAGCCCCAGCATTTT.

V is TRBV6-6 and J is TRBJ2-3, with unresolved D. Germline V gives CDR1 MNHNY, CDR2 SVGAGI (reference sequence). The CDR3 runs to 13 residues. Trimming left V 6 bases short and J 4 bases short, with 11 bases between. The CDR3 DNA is TGTGCCAGCAGCCTAGGCGGTCCAGATACGCAGTATTTT. This codes for CASSLGGPDTQYF.

The chain couples TRBV30 to TRBJ1-4, with D perhaps matching TRBD1 (5 bases). The germline V gene encodes CDR1 GTSNPN and CDR2 SVGIG (reference sequence). The CDR3 totals 15 residues. V lost 0 bases and J 7 bases, leaving 15 bases between the germline ends. The CDR3: CAWSVRLGQFEKLFF. CDR3 in DNA: TGTGCCTGGAGTGTACGTCTGGGGCAGTTTGAAAAACTGTTTTTT.

The chain uses TRBV14 and TRBJ1-2; D is undetermined. This CDR3 has 13 residues. CDR1 SGHDN and CDR2 FVKESK come from the germline V gene. Trimming pared 2 bases from V and 6 bases from J, leaving 10 bases between. CDR3: CASSQTTIDGYTF. The DNA for the CDR3 is TGTGCCAGCAGCCAAACCACGATAGATGGCTACACCTTC. Full variable domain (remainder filled in from reference TRBV14 and TRBJ1-2): EAGVTQFPSHSVIEKGQTVTLRCDPISGHDNLYWYRRVMGKEIKFLLHFVKESKQDESGMPNNRFLAERTGGTYSTLKVQPAELEDSGVYFCASSQTTIDGYTFGSGTRLTVV.